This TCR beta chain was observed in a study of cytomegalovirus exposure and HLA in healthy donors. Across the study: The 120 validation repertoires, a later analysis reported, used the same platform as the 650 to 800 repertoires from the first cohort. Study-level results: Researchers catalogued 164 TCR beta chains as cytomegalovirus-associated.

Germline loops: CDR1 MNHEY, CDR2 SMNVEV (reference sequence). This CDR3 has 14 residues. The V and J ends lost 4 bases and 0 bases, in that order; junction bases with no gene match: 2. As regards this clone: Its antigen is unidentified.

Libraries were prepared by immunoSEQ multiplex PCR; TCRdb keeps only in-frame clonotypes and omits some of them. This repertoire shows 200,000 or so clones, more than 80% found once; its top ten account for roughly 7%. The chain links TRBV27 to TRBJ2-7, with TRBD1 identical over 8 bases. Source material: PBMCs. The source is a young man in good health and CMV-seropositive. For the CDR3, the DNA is TGTGCCAGCAGTTCGGACAGGGCCTCCTACGAGCAGTACTTC. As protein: CASSSDRASYEQYF.